This record looks at one T cell receptor (beta chain) sequence and its context. What it binds is unknown. V was pared by 0 bases and J by 0 bases, with 8 bases between. Germline values: CDR1 LGHNA, CDR2 YNFKEQ. The CDR3 has 15 residues. This record comes from a study of PD-1 blockade in classical Hodgkin lymphoma. General study findings and limits: The authors have not defined what causes the repertoire differences, possibly disease activity or prior therapy.

Sequencing used immunoSEQ multiplex PCR; TCRdb keeps in-frame clones, though not all of them. The sample lists approximately 47,000 clones, approximately 91% occurring once. Time point: newly diagnosed, previously untreated cHL patient sample. The TCR originated in a human donor with classical Hodgkin lymphoma. The specimen was peripheral blood mononuclear cells (PBMCs). The V gene is TRBV4-2, the J gene TRBJ2-5, with no clear D. In DNA form, the CDR3 reads TGTGCCAGCAGCCAAGACGGGTCCTACCAAGAGACCCAGTACTTC. This encodes CASSQDGSYQETQYF.